This T cell receptor beta chain was identified during a study of shared clonotypes between healthy human individuals. General study findings and limits: Memory subsets generally showed lower estimated richness than naive subsets.

The protocol was immunoSEQ multiplex PCR, while the TCRdb copy is restricted to in-frame clones and leaves out a portion. In the table there are approximately 980,000 clones, less than 85% of which are singletons. Notes on this clone: The antigen remains undetermined.

The CDR3 is 15 residues long. Germline V gene sequence: CDR1 SGHDT, CDR2 YYEEEE. V lost 4 bases, J lost 3 bases, and 6 bases stayed unmatched. The clonotype was recovered from a man between 18 and 29 years old in good health. The gene calls are TRBV5-6 and TRBJ1-1, with TRBD1 identical over 10 bases. Sequenced material: memory CD4+ T cells sorted from blood. Subset indicated: CD45RA-negative fraction. CDR3 DNA: TGTGCCAGCAGCCCCGGGACAGGGGCGGACACTGAAGCTTTCTTT. Its translation is CASSPGTGADTEAFF.